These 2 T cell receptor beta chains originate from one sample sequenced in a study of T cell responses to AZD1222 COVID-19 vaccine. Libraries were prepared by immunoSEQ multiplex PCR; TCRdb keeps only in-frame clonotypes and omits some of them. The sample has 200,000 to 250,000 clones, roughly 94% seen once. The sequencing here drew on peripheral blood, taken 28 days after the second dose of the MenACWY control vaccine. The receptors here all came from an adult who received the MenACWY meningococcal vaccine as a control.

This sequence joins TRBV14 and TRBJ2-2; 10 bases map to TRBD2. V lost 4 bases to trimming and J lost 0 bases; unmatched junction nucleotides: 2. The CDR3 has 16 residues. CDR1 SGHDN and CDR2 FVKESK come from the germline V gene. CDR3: CASSPLAGANTGELFF. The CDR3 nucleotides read TGTGCCAGCAGCCCCCTAGCGGGGGCGAACACCGGGGAGCTGTTTTTT.

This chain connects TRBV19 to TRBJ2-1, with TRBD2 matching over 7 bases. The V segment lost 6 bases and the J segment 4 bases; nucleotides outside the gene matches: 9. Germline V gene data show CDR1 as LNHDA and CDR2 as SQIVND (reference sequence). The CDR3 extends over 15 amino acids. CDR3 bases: TGTGCCAGTAGAGGCGGGGGTAACATTTACAATGAGCAGTTCTTC. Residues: CASRGGGNIYNEQFF.